This entry lists 29 T cell receptor beta chains sequenced from one sample in a study of control samples from healthy donors and cancer patients. Only in-frame clones appear in the TCRdb table, and some are missing; sequencing was by immunoSEQ multiplex PCR. This sample has 70,000 to 80,000 clones, with under 90% found just once. Source material: PBMCs. The receptors stem from a woman between 45 and 60 years old with colorectal cancer.

This clone was seen once. The chain employs TRBV2 and TRBJ2-7; D uncertain. V was pared by 2 bases and J by 2 bases, with 7 bases between. Looked up from germline, CDR1 is SNHLY and CDR2 is FYNNEI. The CDR3 has 13 amino acids. DNA of the CDR3: TGTGCCAGCAGTGAAATGGGTCCCTACGAGCAGTACGTC. Encoded protein: CASSEMGPYEQYV.

The sample holds one count of this clone. This sequence joins TRBV6-1 and TRBJ1-2; D gene ambiguous. Trimming pared 1 base from V and 7 bases from J, leaving 7 bases between. CDR1 is MNHNS, CDR2 SASEGT, per germline. This CDR3 contains 12 residues. CDR3 nucleotides: TGTGCCAGCAGTGAAGGAGATGCTGGCTACACCTTC. Its protein product is CASSEGDAGYTF.

This rearrangement joins TRBV5-1 to TRBJ1-5; D might be TRBD1 (5 bases). This CDR3 has 14 amino acids. Germline CDR1 is SGHRS and CDR2 is YFSETQ. Trimming took off 4 bases at V and 2 bases at J, with 10 bases between the two ends. The CDR3 is CASSLGDRNQPQHF. The CDR3, as DNA: TGCGCCAGCAGCCTAGGGGACCGCAATCAGCCCCAGCATTTT.

The chain couples TRBV3-1 (or the pseudogene TRBV3-2) to TRBJ2-5, with D possibly being TRBD1 (6 bases). There are 13 residues in the CDR3. CDR1 and CDR2 from the germline V gene are LGHDT and YNNKEL (reference sequence). V lost 5 bases, J lost 10 bases, and 17 bases lay in between. CDR3: CASSERQGLVQYF. In DNA, the CDR3 is TGTGCCAGCAGCGAGCGCCAGGGGCTGGTCCAGTACTTC.

The CDR3 region has the DNA TGTGCCAGCATGGGACAGGGGGCTTGGGAGACCCAGTACTTC. Amino acid sequence: CASMGQGAWETQYF. The V and J genes are TRBV2 and TRBJ2-5; TRBD1 agrees at 12 bases. J lost 5 bases, V lost 7 bases, and 5 bases had no gene match. Germline values: CDR1 SNHLY, CDR2 FYNNEI. The CDR3 has 14 residues.

As concerns this clone: Other DNA sequences in this sample translate to the same CDR3. The rearrangement uses TRBV24-1 and TRBJ2-5; 8 bases match TRBD1. There are 15 residues in the CDR3. The germline V gene has CDR1 KGHDR and CDR2 SFDVKD. V lost 2 bases and J lost 5; bases outside the gene matches: 6. The CDR3 is CATSDSTGAGETQYF. The CDR3 region has the DNA TGTGCCACCAGTGATTCGACAGGGGCGGGGGAGACCCAGTACTTC.

This clone was picked up a small number of times. This chain links TRBV5-1 with TRBJ1-3; no firm D call. Per the germline V gene, CDR1 is SGHRS and CDR2 is YFSETQ. Trimming took 4 bases from V and 2 from J, leaving 10 bases between them. This CDR3 is 14 amino acids long. CDR3 sequence (DNA): TGCGCCAGCAGCCCTGGATGGACTGGAAACACCATATATTTT. Translated: CASSPGWTGNTIYF.

This clone is a singleton in its sample. J is TRBJ1-1 and V is TRBV4-3; D not certain. Trimming took off 1 base at V and 5 bases at J, with 11 bases between the two ends. Germline loops: CDR1 LGHNA, CDR2 YSLEER. This CDR3 region has 14 residues. The CDR3 sequence: CASSQVLGETEAFF. The CDR3 coding sequence is TGCGCCAGCAGCCAAGTCCTGGGAGAGACTGAAGCTTTCTTT.

The chain combines TRBV6-5 with TRBJ1-1; 7 positions match TRBD1. Germline V gene lookup returns CDR1 MNHEY and CDR2 SVGAGI. V lost 6 bases and J lost 4; bases outside the gene matches: 11. The CDR3 is made up of 15 amino acids. The CDR3 sequence is CASRPLTGRSTEAFF. In nucleotides, the CDR3 is TGTGCCAGCAGGCCCCTGACAGGGCGGTCCACTGAAGCTTTCTTT.

This chain connects TRBV6-5 to TRBJ2-2, with 10 bases matching TRBD2. The trim removed 5 bases at V and 7 bases at J, leaving 1 base unmatched. In germline, CDR1 is MNHEY, CDR2 SVGAGI. CDR3 length: 13 residues. CDR3 sequence reads: CASSRLAGGELFF. For the CDR3, the DNA is TGTGCCAGCAGTCGACTAGCGGGCGGGGAGCTGTTTTTT.

CDR3 nucleotides: TGTGCCAGCAGCCCGGGGGTCTGGAAACAGGGTGGATATGGCTACACCTTC. Its translation is CASSPGVWKQGGYGYTF. The chain is built from TRBV9 and TRBJ1-2; possibly TRBD1 for D (6 bases). This CDR3 region has 17 residues. Trimming left V 4 bases short and J 5 bases short, with 24 bases between. Germline V gene lookup returns CDR1 SGDLS and CDR2 YYNGEE.

The rearrangement joins TRBV6-1 to TRBJ1-5; D uncertain. CDR3 size: 13 residues. Trimming removed 0 bases from V and 7 bases from J, with 7 bases in between. In germline, CDR1 is MNHNS, CDR2 SASEGT. CDR3: CASSEAWSQPQHF. In DNA form, the CDR3 reads TGTGCCAGCAGTGAAGCGTGGAGCCAGCCCCAGCATTTT.

The chain uses TRBV3-1 (or the pseudogene TRBV3-2) and TRBJ2-3; D is uncertain. Trimming stripped 2 bases from V and 8 bases from J, with 17 bases between. Germline V CDR1 and CDR2: LGHDT, YNNKEL (reference sequence). The CDR3 length is 15 residues. The CDR3 sequence is CASSQSLGKGGTQYF. DNA of the CDR3: TGTGCCAGCAGCCAAAGTTTGGGGAAGGGCGGTACGCAGTATTTT.

The V call is TRBV2, the J call TRBJ1-6; D gene ambiguous. The CDR3 loop spans 13 amino acids. Germline V CDR1 and CDR2: SNHLY, FYNNEI. Trimming cost V 6 bases and J 9 bases, with 12 bases left between them. CDR3 region: CASSEDGGSPLHF. CDR3 nucleotide sequence: TGTGCCAGCAGCGAGGACGGAGGTTCACCCCTCCACTTT.

The chain is built from TRBV7-3 and TRBJ2-2, with D maybe TRBD1 (7 bases). Looked up from germline, CDR1 is SGHTA and CDR2 is FQGTGA. V was cut by 5 bases and J by 5 bases, with 15 bases left in between. The CDR3 contains 15 residues. The CDR3 sequence: CASSDGQGGTGELFF. CDR3 coding DNA: TGTGCCAGCAGCGACGGCCAGGGGGGTACCGGGGAGCTGTTTTTT.

In this sample, this clone turned up once. The J gene is TRBJ1-6, the V gene TRBV7-2; 9 bases fit TRBD1. The CDR3 extends over 14 amino acids. The germline V gene encodes CDR1 SGHTA and CDR2 FQGNSA. With 4 bases clipped from V and 9 bases from J, the junction kept 4 bases outside the gene matches. Here the CDR3 reads CASSSGQGISPLHF. The DNA of the CDR3 is TGTGCCAGCAGCTCGGGACAGGGCATTTCACCCCTCCACTTT.

The chain joins TRBV19 to TRBJ1-4; D is uncertain. The length of the CDR3 is 15 residues. The germline V and J ends were trimmed by 5 bases and 5 bases, with 15 bases remaining between them. In germline, CDR1 is LNHDA, CDR2 SQIVND (reference sequence). As DNA, the CDR3 is TGTGCCAGTAGTGCCACAGAGATAGAGAATGAAAAACTGTTTTTT. Translating it yields CASSATEIENEKLFF.

The chain recombines TRBV10-3 with TRBJ1-6; D is ambiguous. The CDR3 consists of 14 residues. CDR1 is ENHRY and CDR2 is SYGVKD in the germline V gene. V was shortened by 0 bases and J by 7 bases, with 7 bases between the two germline ends. The CDR3 DNA sequence: TGTGCCATCAGTGAGTCACAGCAGAATTCACCCCTCCACTTT. It is translated as CAISESQQNSPLHF.

The chain employs TRBV7-9 and TRBJ2-1; TRBD1 agrees at 10 bases. V was clipped by 6 bases and J by 6 bases; unmatched bases: 5. The CDR3 sequence is 14 residues long. CDR1 is SEHNR and CDR2 is FQNEAQ in the germline V gene (reference sequence). The CDR3 DNA reads TGTGCCAGCAGGGGACAGGGGCCCCTCAATGAGCAGTTCTTC. This encodes CASRGQGPLNEQFF.

The chain uses TRBV4-3 and TRBJ2-2; 7 bases fit TRBD1. Germline loops: CDR1 LGHNA, CDR2 YSLEER. Unmatched junction bases numbered 2, after V lost 1 base and J lost 3 bases. The length of the CDR3 is 15 residues. The CDR3 loop is CASSQGDSYTGELFF. Written as DNA, the CDR3 is TGCGCCAGCAGCCAAGGGGACAGTTACACCGGGGAGCTGTTTTTT.

This chain connects TRBV7-3 to TRBJ2-2, with TRBD1 matching over 9 bases. Germline assignment: CDR1 SGHTA and CDR2 FQGTGA. J gave up 5 bases and V 3 bases, and 4 bases lay outside the gene matches. The CDR3 contains 15 residues. The DNA of the CDR3 is TGTGCCAGCAGCTTGGGACAGGGTGGGACCGGGGAGCTGTTTTTT. Translating gives CASSLGQGGTGELFF. Complete variable domain (other parts from reference TRBV7-3 and TRBJ2-2): GAGVSQTPSNKVTEKGKYVELRCDPISGHTALYWYRQSLGQGPEFLIYFQGTGAADDSGLPNDRFFAVRPEGSVSTLKIQRTERGDSAVYLCASSLGQGGTGELFFGEGSRLTVL.

This clone was observed once. This chain uses TRBV9 with TRBJ2-5; unclear D gene. Germline values: CDR1 SGDLS, CDR2 YYNGEE. The V and J ends lost 1 base and 3 bases respectively, with 1 base between them. The CDR3 contains 11 residues. As DNA, the CDR3 is TGTGCCAGCAGCGTAAAAGAGACCCAGTACTTC. It yields the protein CASSVKETQYF.

The rearrangement links TRBV5-1 to TRBJ1-2; 8 bases agree with TRBD1. Germline-derived CDR1 and CDR2 are SGHRS and YFSETQ. V lost 4 bases, J lost 4 bases, and 6 bases stayed unmatched. CDR3 length: 14 residues. The CDR3 sequence: CASSPDREVYGYTF. CDR3 coding DNA: TGCGCCAGCAGCCCGGACAGGGAGGTCTATGGCTACACCTTC.

The V and J genes are TRBV6-5 and TRBJ2-7; 10 nucleotides match TRBD1. CDR3 size: 14 residues. In germline, CDR1 is MNHEY, CDR2 SVGAGI. With 4 bases clipped from V and 6 bases from J, the junction kept 6 bases outside the gene matches. The CDR3 protein is CASSSATGGCEQYV. The CDR3 region has the DNA TGTGCCAGCAGTTCTGCGACAGGGGGCTGCGAGCAGTACGTC.

This chain links TRBV19 with TRBJ2-5; D remains ambiguous. In germline, CDR1 is LNHDA, CDR2 SQIVND (reference sequence). With 6 bases removed from V and 4 bases from J, the gap between germline ends came to 9 bases. The CDR3 has 12 residues. The CDR3 coding sequence is TGTGCCAGTAGCCCAAGAGGAGAGACCCAGTACTTC. It yields the protein CASSPRGETQYF.

V and J are TRBV3-1 (or the pseudogene TRBV3-2) and TRBJ1-6; a possible D gene is TRBD1 (5 bases). V dropped 0 bases and J dropped 10 bases, with 13 bases sitting between them. CDR1 LGHDT and CDR2 YNNKEL come from the germline V gene (reference sequence). There are 15 residues in the CDR3. The CDR3 DNA follows: TGTGCCAGCAGCCAAGAAAGGCAGGGTTGGTCACCCCTCCACTTT. Translating it yields CASSQERQGWSPLHF.

The V and J genes are TRBV7-9 and TRBJ2-1; 7 bases agree with TRBD1. This CDR3 comprises 16 residues. The J segment lost 0 bases and the V segment lost 5 bases, leaving 7 bases of the junction unmatched. Germline lookup yields CDR1 SEHNR and CDR2 FQNEAQ (reference sequence). The CDR3 DNA is TGTGCCAGCAGCGTGTCAGGGGACAGCTCCTACAATGAGCAGTTCTTC. It is translated as CASSVSGDSSYNEQFF.

CDR3 in DNA: TGTGCCAGCAGTTTACCCGGGAGAAGCTATGGCTACACCTTC. Translating it yields CASSLPGRSYGYTF. V gene TRBV28 combines with J gene TRBJ1-2, with D unresolved. The CDR3 consists of 14 residues. The V and J ends lost 2 bases and 4 bases respectively, with 11 bases between them. Germline loops: CDR1 MDHEN, CDR2 SYDVKM.

This clone was seen more than once but under ten times. This chain uses TRBV4-1 with TRBJ1-2; 9 bases match TRBD1. CDR3 length: 16 residues. J gave up 2 bases and V 0 bases, and 4 bases lay outside the gene matches. The germline V gene has CDR1 MGHRA and CDR2 YSYEKL. The CDR3 DNA is TGCGCCAGCAGCCAAGATGGGACAGGGAAAAACTATGGCTACACCTTC. Translating it yields CASSQDGTGKNYGYTF.